Following are 28 T cell receptor beta chains from one sample sequenced in a study of CXCR3-negative and CXCR3-positive naive CD8 T cells. Broader study findings: CXCR3-positive naive cells had TRB CDR3s that were more hydrophobic than CXCR3-negative naive cells had.

These receptors lack a known antigen. The study made its TRB cDNA libraries by 5' RACE, adding UMI labels. Reprocessing the 5' RACE reads, TCRdb reports a single entry for every CDR3 protein and omits DNA. The sample holds about 6,800 distinct CDR3 sequences. Material for sequencing was naive CXCR3+ CD8+ T cells from blood. The sample's subset: CD45RO-CCR7+CD27+CD95- naive CD8+ T cells expressing CXCR3 (TNR3+). Receptors were obtained from a human donor in good health. Some clones in this sample may be carry-over from other donors' samples.

The CDR3 sequence is CASSEGTGGNQPQHF. This chain connects TRBV5-1 to TRBJ1-5; TCRdb's assignment of TRBD1 cannot be checked, as there is no DNA. The CDR3 contains 15 residues. Germline values: CDR1 SGHRS, CDR2 YFSETQ.

This clonotype is classed as medium-sized (0.01 to 0.1%) by frequency. V is TRBV29-1 and J is TRBJ2-3; TCRdb lists TRBD2, though no DNA is available to test this call. The CDR3 totals 14 residues. The V gene's germline CDR1 is SQVTM and CDR2 ANQGSEA. CDR3 sequence: CSVEGLAGAYIQYF.

The rearrangement joins TRBV27 to TRBJ2-5. Germline-derived CDR1 and CDR2 are MNHEY and SMNVEV (reference sequence). The CDR3 is made up of 14 amino acids. The CDR3 sequence is CASSLSIADETQYF.

The J gene is TRBJ2-5, the V gene TRBV23-1; the D call of TRBD1 rests on TCRdb alone, since no DNA is present to check it. TRBV23-1 is an ORF, with its function uncertain. This CDR3 is 17 amino acids long. The CDR3 loop reads CASSHLPGQLVKETQYF.

This clonotype registers medium-sized by frequency. V is TRBV7-9 and J is TRBJ2-7; TCRdb gives TRBD1 as the D gene, but with no DNA this cannot be confirmed. The CDR3 is made up of 15 amino acids. Germline CDR1 SEHNR, CDR2 FQNEAQ (reference sequence). Here the CDR3 reads CASSRDRENFLEQYF.

The chain has TRBV25-1 and TRBJ2-2. Germline lookup yields CDR1 MGHDK and CDR2 SYGVNS. CDR3 length equals 14 residues. CDR3 amino acids: CASSGLSNTGELFF.

Measured by frequency, this clonotype is medium-sized. The V gene is TRBV29-1, the J gene TRBJ2-2; TCRdb's D call, TRBD2, is unchecked because there is no DNA. The germline V gene encodes CDR1 SQVTM and CDR2 ANQGSEA. CDR3 size: 17 residues. The CDR3 loop is CSVEIPNSGRADGELFF.

This clonotype registers medium-sized by frequency. The CDR3 loop reads CASRQLGAYEQYF. This rearrangement joins TRBV7-8 to TRBJ2-7; TCRdb's D call of TRBD2 is untestable without DNA. The CDR3 consists of 13 residues. Germline CDR1 SGHVS, CDR2 FQNEAQ.

The chain is built from TRBV20-1 and TRBJ2-7; TCRdb's D call, TRBD1, is unchecked because there is no DNA. The CDR3 runs 16 residues. The germline gives CDR1 DFQATT, CDR2 SNEGSKA (reference sequence). CDR3 loop: CSARELRRDGIYEQYF.

Its frequency marks this clonotype as medium-sized. The rearrangement uses TRBV29-1 and TRBJ1-3; TCRdb outputs TRBD1, but without DNA this stays unchecked. Germline V gives CDR1 SQVTM, CDR2 ANQGSEA. The CDR3 runs to 13 residues. The CDR3 loop reads CSVGDRLGNTIYF.

This clonotype is identified as medium-sized from frequency. The chain recombines TRBV4-2 with TRBJ2-7; as DNA is missing, the TRBD1 call by TCRdb cannot be tested. The CDR3 loop spans 15 amino acids. Germline V gene lookup returns CDR1 LGHNA and CDR2 YNFKEQ. CDR3 region: CASAPRPGGAYEQYF.

This chain joins TRBV29-1 and TRBJ2-3; TCRdb's D gene call, TRBD1, goes unchecked for lack of DNA. The CDR3 length is 13 residues. Germline V gives CDR1 SQVTM, CDR2 ANQGSEA. The CDR3 spells CSVIGTGIDTQYF.

The chain uses TRBV29-1 and TRBJ1-3; TCRdb selects TRBD1, and the lack of DNA leaves this call unchecked. CDR1 is SQVTM and CDR2 is ANQGSEA in the germline V gene. The CDR3 is 15 amino acids. The CDR3 loop is CSVEDQGAGGNTIYF.

This clonotype is classed as medium-sized (0.01 to 0.1%) by frequency. This chain links TRBV5-1 with TRBJ2-1; there is no DNA to check the TCRdb D call of TRBD1. CDR3 length equals 14 residues. In germline, CDR1 is SGHRS, CDR2 YFSETQ. CDR3 in amino acids: CASSPGTDYNEQFF.

This clonotype registers medium-sized by frequency. The rearrangement links TRBV29-1 to TRBJ1-2; checking the TCRdb D call of TRBD1 is not possible without DNA. The CDR3 runs 15 residues. Per germline, CDR1 SQVTM and CDR2 ANQGSEA. CDR3 sequence: CSVPQRRGGVYGYTF.

This chain joins TRBV29-1 and TRBJ1-2. Germline V CDR1 and CDR2: SQVTM, ANQGSEA. The CDR3 totals 12 residues. The CDR3 here is CSVEAGFYGYTF.

This clonotype shows up as medium-sized (0.01 to 0.1%) by frequency. V is TRBV28 and J is TRBJ1-4; the D call of TRBD1 rests on TCRdb alone, since no DNA is present to check it. The CDR3 covers 16 residues. Germline-derived CDR1 and CDR2 are MDHEN and SYDVKM. This CDR3 reads CASSRPRQSGVEKLFF.

The chain is built from TRBV7-3 and TRBJ2-2; the D gene TCRdb calls, TRBD2, cannot be checked with no DNA. CDR1 is SGHTA, CDR2 FQGTGA, per germline. The CDR3 loop spans 21 amino acids. CDR3: CASSLLAGLAGNHPGSGELFF.

The chain couples TRBV21-1 to TRBJ2-5; there is no DNA to check the TCRdb D call of TRBD1. TRBV21-1 is labeled a pseudogene. The CDR3 totals 14 residues. The CDR3 here is CASSMTGAIQTQYF.

The chain links TRBV12-3 or TRBV12-4 to TRBJ2-3. The CDR3 is 14 residues long. The chain's CDR3 is CASSFADSTDTQYF.

The chain's CDR3 is CASSYLGGQDTQYF. The gene calls are TRBV13 and TRBJ2-3; TCRdb's D gene call, TRBD1, goes unchecked for lack of DNA. Germline CDR1 is PRHDT and CDR2 is FYEKMQ (reference sequence). This CDR3 is built from 14 residues.

This clonotype shows up as medium-sized by frequency. The V call is TRBV5-1, the J call TRBJ2-7; the TRBD1 assignment by TCRdb is unverifiable without DNA. Per the germline V gene, CDR1 is SGHRS and CDR2 is YFSETQ. CDR3 length: 15 residues. The CDR3 spells CASSLGGASSYEQYF.

The chain combines TRBV7-9 with TRBJ2-2; absent DNA, TCRdb's TRBD1 call cannot be checked. CDR1 is SEHNR and CDR2 is FQNEAQ in the germline V gene (reference sequence). The CDR3 runs to 14 residues. The CDR3: CASTGGATTGELFF. Combining the CDR3 with reference TRBV7-9 and TRBJ2-2 gives the whole variable domain DTGVSQNPRHKITKRGQNVTFRCDPISEHNRLYWYRQTLGQGPEFLTYFQNEAQLEKSRLLSDRFSAERPKGSFSTLEIQRTEQGDSAMYLCASTGGATTGELFFGEGSRLTVL.

By frequency, this clonotype registers medium-sized. This chain links TRBV28 with TRBJ2-3. Germline lookup yields CDR1 MDHEN and CDR2 SYDVKM. The CDR3 is made up of 15 amino acids. The CDR3 sequence is CASSLTGLSTDTQYF.

The chain has TRBV20-1 and TRBJ2-3; TCRdb returns TRBD2, unconfirmable since there is no DNA. Germline lookup yields CDR1 DFQATT and CDR2 SNEGSKA (reference sequence). The CDR3 consists of 17 residues. Here the CDR3 reads CSARDFGTSGLTDTQYF.

According to its frequency, this clonotype is medium-sized. This chain's CDR3 is CASSRDRREGDEQFF. This chain connects TRBV3-1 to TRBJ2-1; TCRdb proposes TRBD2, but this gene call is untestable without DNA. CDR1 LGHDT and CDR2 YNNKEL come from the germline V gene (reference sequence). The CDR3 consists of 15 residues.

CDR3 region: CSATPSYQETQYF. The chain carries TRBV20-1 and TRBJ2-5; without DNA, the TCRdb call of TRBD2 cannot be checked. Germline CDR1 reads DFQATT; CDR2 reads SNEGSKA (reference sequence). The CDR3 length is 13 residues.

In terms of frequency, this clonotype is medium-sized. The CDR3: CASSVPGQPYEQYF. The chain joins TRBV18 to TRBJ2-7; TCRdb outputs TRBD1, but without DNA this stays unchecked. The length of the CDR3 is 14 residues. The V gene's germline CDR1 is KGHSH and CDR2 LQKENI.